These T cell receptor beta chains were read from a single sample in a study of blood T cell repertoires in COVID-19. TCRdb's copy holds only in-frame clones and misses some; the assay was immunoSEQ multiplex PCR. Among 30,000 to 35,000 clones, roughly nine tenths were seen once, and the ten largest hold more than 8%. Sequencing input: peripheral blood. The receptors originated from a human donor with active COVID-19. The donor label of this sample is uncertain. Each CDR3 is given with its conserved first and last residue. The order of the fields is clone size, V gene, D gene, J gene, CDR3 protein, CDR3 DNA. D genes are given only for firm matches. Expanded clones get a size class; other rows say once, few or many, or leave the size out.

>-|TRBV6-6|TRBD2|TRBJ2-1
CASSRGLAGGHEQFF
TGTGCCAGCAGTAGAGGACTAGCGGGGGGTCATGAGCAGTTCTTC
>-|TRBV13|TRBD2|TRBJ2-2
CASSFPGRTGELFF
TGTGCCAGCAGCTTTCCCGGGAGGACCGGGGAGCTGTTTTTT
>-|TRBV5-1|-|TRBJ1-4
CASSLVAATNEKLFF
TGCGCCAGCAGCTTGGTCGCGGCAACTAATGAAAAACTGTTTTTT
>-|TRBV5-6|TRBD1|TRBJ2-3
CASSLTGGQGESDTQYF
TGTGCCAGCAGCTTGACGGGGGGACAGGGGGAGTCAGATACGCAGTATTTT
>-|TRBV3-1/TRBV3-2|TRBD1|TRBJ2-2
CASSLSGTGGAGGELFF
TGTGCCAGCAGCCTATCCGGGACAGGGGGCGCGGGCGGGGAGCTGTTTTTT
>few|TRBV5-1|-|TRBJ2-7
CASSLGQRSYEQYF
TGCGCCAGCAGCTTGGGACAAAGATCCTACGAGCAGTACTTC
>few|TRBV4-1|TRBD1|TRBJ1-2
CASSQARQGAYGYTF
TGCGCCAGCAGCCAGGCTAGACAGGGGGCATATGGCTACACCTTC
>-|TRBV6-2/TRBV6-3|TRBD2|TRBJ2-3
CASSSEGAGVRDTQYF
TGTGCCAGCAGTTCCGAGGGAGCGGGGGTAAGAGATACGCAGTATTTT
>-|TRBV5-5|-|TRBJ1-5
CASSPTPRNQPQHF
TGTGCCAGCAGCCCAACCCCGAGGAATCAGCCCCAGCATTTT
>-|TRBV10-2|-|TRBJ2-7
CASSESASGPWYF
TGCGCCAGCAGTGAGAGTGCGAGCGGACCTTGGTACTTC
>-|TRBV19|TRBD1|TRBJ2-2
CASSTTGISTGELFF
TGTGCCAGTAGTACGACAGGGATTTCTACCGGGGAGCTGTTTTTT
>-|TRBV2|TRBD1|TRBJ1-5
CASNRDRGQVSNQPQHF
TGTGCCAGCAATCGGGACAGGGGGCAAGTGAGCAATCAGCCCCAGCATTTT
>-|TRBV2|-|TRBJ1-5
CASRLQDQPQHF
TGTGCCAGCAGACTGCAGGATCAGCCCCAGCATTTT
>-|TRBV25-1|-|TRBJ2-7
CASSGSSGRVYEQYF
TGTGCCAGCAGTGGCTCTAGTGGCAGAGTCTACGAGCAGTACTTC
>-|TRBV4-1|TRBD2|TRBJ2-3
CASSQELAGASLAQYF
TGCGCCAGCAGCCAAGAGTTAGCGGGGGCCTCTCTCGCGCAGTATTTT
>once|TRBV6-5|-|TRBJ2-5
CASSYFTMTDQETQYF
TGTGCCAGCAGTTATTTTACAATGACAGACCAAGAGACCCAGTACTTC
>-|TRBV30|-|TRBJ2-1
CAWSSGSKGEEQFF
TGTGCCTGGAGCTCCGGGTCTAAAGGTGAGGAGCAGTTCTTC
>-|TRBV9|TRBD2|TRBJ2-1
CASSVDLAGAVPYNEQFF
TGTGCCAGCAGCGTAGACCTAGCGGGGGCCGTCCCCTACAATGAGCAGTTCTTC
>once|TRBV4-3|TRBD1|TRBJ1-1
CASSQDTAGGLMVAAEAFF
TGCGCCAGCAGCCAAGATACGGCAGGGGGCCTAATGGTGGCCGCTGAAGCTTTCTTT
>few|TRBV5-1|-|TRBJ2-7
CASSPDPATAYEQYF
TGCGCCAGCAGCCCCGATCCAGCGACAGCCTACGAGCAGTACTTC
>-|TRBV6-6|TRBD1|TRBJ1-3
CASSEPGGTGNTIYF
TGTGCCAGCAGTGAGCCAGGGGGCACTGGAAACACCATATATTTT
>-|TRBV4-2|-|TRBJ2-6
CASSQEGGPGANVLTF
TGTGCCAGCAGCCAAGAGGGGGGGCCTGGGGCCAACGTCCTGACTTTC
>-|TRBV6-5|TRBD2|TRBJ2-7
CASSYSASGRGAQYF
TGTGCCAGCAGTTACTCGGCTAGCGGGAGAGGTGCGCAGTACTTC
>once|TRBV6-2/TRBV6-3|TRBD1|TRBJ1-2
CASSPGTGSGYTF
TGTGCCAGCAGTCCCGGGACAGGGAGTGGCTACACCTTC
>-|TRBV27|-|TRBJ1-2
CASSLFTGTSYGYTF
TGTGCCAGCAGTTTATTTACCGGGACATCCTATGGCTACACCTTC
>-|TRBV7-3|-|TRBJ1-2
CASSQDSAYGYTF
TGTGCCAGCAGCCAGGACAGCGCCTATGGCTACACCTTC
>-|TRBV7-9|-|TRBJ1-3
CASSQSGNTIYF
TGTGCCAGCAGCCAGTCTGGAAACACCATATATTTT
>once|TRBV4-1|-|TRBJ1-5
CASSQAQGNNQPQHF
TGCGCCAGCAGCCAAGCCCAGGGGAACAATCAGCCCCAGCATTTT
>-|TRBV28|TRBD2|TRBJ2-7
CARGTSGTRSSYEQYF
TGTGCCAGAGGGACTAGCGGAACCCGTTCCTCCTACGAGCAGTACTTC